Listed below are T cell receptor beta chains from one sample, sequenced in a study of cytotoxic CD8 clonotypes in ibrutinib-treated CLL. Produced via immunoSEQ multiplex PCR; TCRdb's table is partial and in-frame only. The sample records 300,000 to 400,000 clones, roughly 71% being singletons. The sequences come from PBMCs, collected after 36 months of ibrutinib treatment. Receptor source: a human donor with chronic lymphocytic leukemia. Both conserved end residues are part of each CDR3. The order of the fields is clone size, J gene, V gene, D gene, CDR3 protein, CDR3 DNA. The D gene is left open where the match is weak. A row's size may be missing; if present it is once, few, many or a size class.

>.|TRBJ2-1|TRBV9|.
CASSPVDRVRNEQFF
TGTGCCAGCAGCCCCGTGGATCGGGTTCGCAATGAGCAGTTCTTC
>.|TRBJ2-2|TRBV9|TRBD1
CASSGGQGDTGELFF
TGTGCCAGCAGCGGCGGACAGGGAGACACCGGGGAGCTGTTTTTT
>.|TRBJ2-7|TRBV21-1|.
CASSARQGPSWVQYF
TGTGCCAGCAGCGCCAGACAGGGACCCAGCTGGGTACAGTACTTC
>.|TRBJ2-7|TRBV6-5|.
CATRQESYEQYF
TGTGCCACAAGACAGGAGTCCTACGAGCAGTACTTC
>.|TRBJ2-2|TRBV15|.
CATSGYRRTEANTGELFF
TGTGCCACCAGTGGGTATCGAAGGACCGAGGCGAACACCGGGGAGCTGTTTTTT
>few|TRBJ1-5|TRBV6-5|TRBD1
CASRRQGMGNQPQHF
TGTGCCAGCAGGCGACAGGGGATGGGCAATCAGCCCCAGCATTTT
>.|TRBJ2-7|TRBV5-4|.
CASSFGGDSSYEQYF
TGTGCCAGCAGCTTTGGCGGGGATAGCTCCTACGAGCAGTACTTC
>.|TRBJ1-2|TRBV7-9|TRBD1
CASKAWTGREGYGYTF
TGTGCCAGCAAGGCTTGGACAGGAAGGGAAGGCTATGGCTACACCTTC
>.|TRBJ2-7|TRBV29-1|.
CSVALAGYEQYF
TGCAGCGTTGCACTAGCCGGCTACGAGCAGTACTTC
>.|TRBJ1-2|TRBV5-1|.
CASSFTGANYGYTF
TGCGCCAGCAGCTTTACGGGGGCTAACTATGGCTACACCTTC
>.|TRBJ1-2|TRBV7-3|.
CASSPTGFDYGYTF
TGTGCCAGCAGCCCCACAGGGTTCGACTATGGCTACACCTTC
>.|TRBJ1-6|TRBV11-2|TRBD1
CASSHRGQGYNSPLHF
TGTGCCAGCAGCCACCGGGGACAGGGTTATAATTCACCCCTCCACTTT
>.|TRBJ2-2|TRBV4-3|TRBD1
CASSQFAGTGPNGELFF
TGCGCCAGCAGCCAATTCGCCGGGACAGGGCCAAACGGGGAGCTGTTTTTT
>.|TRBJ2-4|TRBV21-1|.
CASSLHRARGNIQYF
TGTGCCAGCAGCCTCCACCGGGCCCGGGGGAACATTCAGTACTTC
>.|TRBJ2-2|TRBV10-3|.
CATGPNTGELFF
TGTGCCACGGGACCCAACACCGGGGAGCTGTTTTTT
>.|TRBJ2-7|TRBV6-1|.
CASSLRTASYEQYF
TGTGCCAGCAGTCTAAGGACGGCCTCCTACGAGCAGTACTTC
>.|TRBJ2-5|TRBV25-1|TRBD1
CASSARQGGETQYF
TGTGCCAGCAGTGCGCGACAGGGCGGGGAGACCCAGTACTTC
>.|TRBJ2-7|TRBV7-6|TRBD2
CASSLASSGSNHEQYF
TGTGCCAGCAGCTTAGCGTCTAGCGGGAGTAACCACGAGCAGTACTTC
>.|TRBJ1-1|TRBV2|.
CASIKRAGTEAFF
TGTGCCAGCATCAAGAGGGCGGGAACTGAAGCTTTCTTT
>.|TRBJ1-1|TRBV23-1|.
CASSQSGGLAQQNTEAFF
TGCGCCAGCAGTCAATCGGGGGGGCTGGCTCAGCAGAACACTGAAGCTTTCTTT
>.|TRBJ1-5|TRBV27|.
CASSFSPGLVQHF
TGTGCCAGCAGTTTCTCCCCAGGTCTGGTCCAGCATTTT
>.|TRBJ1-2|TRBV6-1|TRBD1
CASSARTGTTNYGYTF
TGTGCCAGCAGTGCTCGGACAGGTACCACTAACTATGGCTACACCTTC
>.|TRBJ2-5|TRBV4-3|.
CASSPSLGETQYF
TGCGCCAGCAGCCCTTCGTTGGGCGAGACCCAGTACTTC
>.|TRBJ2-7|TRBV28|TRBD1
CASTSTGGFAVYEQYF
TGTGCCAGCACTAGTACAGGGGGCTTTGCGGTCTACGAGCAGTACTTC
>.|TRBJ2-4|TRBV5-6|TRBD2
CASSLGVGGNIQYF
TGTGCCAGCAGCTTGGGAGTGGGAGGGAACATTCAGTACTTC
>few|TRBJ2-5|TRBV20-1|.
CSAEVTETQYF
TGCAGTGCTGAGGTTACGGAGACCCAGTACTTC
>.|TRBJ2-4|TRBV5-1|.
CASSFTGSKAKNIQYF
TGCGCCAGCAGCTTTACAGGGAGTAAAGCCAAAAACATTCAGTACTTC
>.|TRBJ2-1|TRBV6-1|.
CASSEWRADQFF
TGTGCCAGCAGTGAATGGAGGGCGGATCAGTTCTTC
>.|TRBJ2-5|TRBV5-8|TRBD1
CASRRPGQQETQYF
TGTGCCAGCAGGCGGCCGGGACAGCAAGAGACCCAGTACTTC
>.|TRBJ2-3|TRBV4-3|TRBD2
CASSQGGTSGLGTYF
TGCGCCAGCAGCCAAGGGGGGACTAGCGGGTTGGGCACGTATTTT
>.|TRBJ2-2|TRBV5-4|.
CASSLGGGRTGELFF
TGTGCCAGCAGCTTGGGCGGGGGCCGCACCGGGGAGCTGTTTTTT
>.|TRBJ1-6|TRBV7-9|.
CASSSGSGGNSPLHF
TGTGCCAGCAGCTCCGGTTCGGGGGGTAATTCACCCCTCCACTTT
>.|TRBJ2-4|TRBV2|.
CASSERSGWAGPLAKNIQYF
TGTGCCAGCAGTGAACGGAGCGGGTGGGCCGGCCCTTTAGCCAAAAACATTCAGTACTTC
>.|TRBJ2-1|TRBV9|TRBD2
CASKGPDGRNEQFF
TGTGCCAGCAAGGGCCCAGACGGGAGGAATGAGCAGTTCTTC
>.|TRBJ1-4|TRBV7-2|.
CASSLGVGGINEKLFF
TGTGCCAGCAGCTTAGGGGTTGGTGGGATTAATGAAAAACTGTTTTTT
>.|TRBJ2-2|TRBV9|.
CASSVAGSGELFF
TGTGCCAGCAGCGTAGCAGGATCCGGGGAGCTGTTTTTT
>.|TRBJ1-6|TRBV27|.
CASSRALGNNSPLHF
TGTGCCAGCAGTCGAGCCCTAGGGAACAATTCACCCCTCCACTTT
>.|TRBJ1-2|TRBV5-1|TRBD1
CASSLMGTRGQRYGYTF
TGCGCCAGCAGCTTGATGGGGACGAGGGGGCAGCGCTATGGCTACACCTTC
>few|TRBJ2-3|TRBV5-1|.
CASSPVGSTDTQYF
TGCGCCAGCAGCCCCGTCGGTAGCACAGATACGCAGTATTTT
>.|TRBJ2-1|TRBV5-6|.
CASSLVSYNEQFF
TGTGCCAGCAGCTTGGTATCGTACAATGAGCAGTTCTTC
>.|TRBJ1-2|TRBV4-1|TRBD1
CASSQESQGLNGYTF
TGCGCCAGCAGCCAAGAATCACAGGGGCTGAATGGCTACACCTTC
>.|TRBJ2-7|TRBV29-1|TRBD2
CSVEEPGGGAYEQYF
TGCAGCGTTGAAGAACCTGGGGGGGGAGCCTACGAGCAGTACTTC
>.|TRBJ1-1|TRBV10-3|.
CAISEWPGPLNTEAFF
TGTGCCATCAGTGAGTGGCCGGGACCCTTGAACACTGAAGCTTTCTTT
>.|TRBJ2-3|TRBV29-1|TRBD1
CSAILQGTQYF
TGCAGCGCAATACTACAGGGGACGCAGTATTTT
>few|TRBJ2-5|TRBV29-1|.
CSGWRETQYF
TGCAGCGGGTGGCGCGAGACCCAGTACTTC
>.|TRBJ2-7|TRBV5-1|.
CASSLDVGRSTYEQYF
TGCGCCAGCAGCTTGGATGTGGGGCGGAGCACCTACGAGCAGTACTTC
>few|TRBJ1-2|TRBV7-9|TRBD1
CASTRDRNYGYTF
TGTGCCAGCACCAGGGACAGGAACTATGGCTACACCTTC
>.|TRBJ2-4|TRBV28|.
CASSSTGTVGNIQYF
TGTGCCAGCAGTTCCACCGGGACGGTCGGGAACATTCAGTACTTC
>.|TRBJ1-1|TRBV15|.
CATSRDSWTEAFF
TGTGCCACCAGCAGAGACAGCTGGACTGAAGCTTTCTTT
>.|TRBJ1-2|TRBV10-2|.
CASGRINYGYTF
TGCGCCAGTGGCAGAATCAACTATGGCTACACCTTC
>.|TRBJ2-7|TRBV15|.
CATSRGGGVYEQYF
TGTGCCACCAGCAGAGGCGGCGGCGTCTACGAGCAGTACTTC
>.|TRBJ2-1|TRBV7-6|TRBD2
CASSVTSGSGEQFF
TGTGCCAGCAGCGTGACTAGCGGGAGTGGTGAGCAGTTCTTC
>.|TRBJ2-7|TRBV4-2|TRBD2
CASSQESLAGATYEQYF
TGTGCCAGCAGCCAAGAATCGCTAGCGGGGGCCACCTACGAGCAGTACTTC
>.|TRBJ2-5|TRBV29-1|.
CSVVRAGEETQYF
TGCAGCGTTGTTCGGGCAGGAGAAGAGACCCAGTACTTC
>.|TRBJ2-3|TRBV28|.
CASSLLSALRRDTQYF
TGTGCCAGCAGTTTATTGTCGGCGCTAAGACGAGATACGCAGTATTTT
>.|TRBJ2-3|TRBV5-1|TRBD1
CAGSLRPQGATSTDTQYF
TGCGCCGGCAGCTTGAGACCTCAGGGGGCGACTAGCACAGATACGCAGTATTTT
>few|TRBJ1-2|TRBV5-6|TRBD1
CASSTIRQGALANYGYTF
TGTGCCAGCAGCACGATCCGACAGGGGGCATTAGCTAACTATGGCTACACCTTC